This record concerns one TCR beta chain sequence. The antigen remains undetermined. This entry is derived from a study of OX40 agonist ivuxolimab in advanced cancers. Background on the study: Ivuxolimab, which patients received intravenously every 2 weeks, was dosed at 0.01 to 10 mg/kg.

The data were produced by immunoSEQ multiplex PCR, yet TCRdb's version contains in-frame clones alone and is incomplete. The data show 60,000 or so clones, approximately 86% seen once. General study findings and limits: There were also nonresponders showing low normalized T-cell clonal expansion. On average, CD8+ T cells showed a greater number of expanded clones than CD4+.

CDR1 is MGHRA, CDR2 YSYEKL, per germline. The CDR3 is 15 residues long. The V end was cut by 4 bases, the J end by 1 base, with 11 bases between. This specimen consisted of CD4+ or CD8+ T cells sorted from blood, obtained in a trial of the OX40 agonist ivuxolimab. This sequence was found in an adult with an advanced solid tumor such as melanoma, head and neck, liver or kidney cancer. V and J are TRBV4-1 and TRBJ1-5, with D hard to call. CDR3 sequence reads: CASSPRVISNQPQHF. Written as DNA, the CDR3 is TGCGCCAGCAGCCCTAGGGTAATAAGCAATCAGCCCCAGCATTTT.